This is a list of T cell receptor beta chains from one sample in a study of T cells after yellow fever vaccination. A single record per CDR3 protein comes from TCRdb applying MiXCR to the 5' RACE reads. The sample records a few hundred thousand distinct CDR3 sequences, roughly 17% being singletons. This sample comprised PBMCs, obtained more than 4 days after the first yellow fever vaccination. These receptors were taken from a young man who received the YFV17D yellow fever vaccine. Both conserved end residues are part of each CDR3. The order of the fields is J gene, D gene, clone size, V gene, CDR3 length, CDR3 DNA, CDR3 protein. D genes are given only for firm matches. For some rows the clone size is stated as once, few or many, or as a class when expanded; others skip it.

J gene: TRBJ1-1
D gene: -
clone size: -
V gene: TRBV6-1
CDR3 length: 14
CDR3 DNA: TGTGCCAGCAGGCCGGGGGTGGGGAACACTGAAGCTTTCTTT
CDR3 protein: CASRPGVGNTEAFF

J gene: TRBJ1-1
D gene: -
clone size: many
V gene: TRBV5-1
CDR3 length: 15
CDR3 DNA: TGCGCCAGCAGCTTGGTCGGGGGGCTGGACACTGAAGCTTTCTTT
CDR3 protein: CASSLVGGLDTEAFF

J gene: TRBJ1-2
D gene: -
clone size: many
V gene: TRBV5-1
CDR3 length: 14
CDR3 DNA: TGCGCCAGCAGCTTGGATGGGACCCACTATGGCTACACCTTC
CDR3 protein: CASSLDGTHYGYTF

J gene: TRBJ2-1
D gene: -
clone size: few
V gene: TRBV29-1
CDR3 length: 15
CDR3 DNA: TGCAGCGTTGAAGATGACGTGCGGGAATACAATGAGCAGTTCTTC
CDR3 protein: CSVEDDVREYNEQFF

J gene: TRBJ2-2
D gene: -
clone size: -
V gene: TRBV12-5
CDR3 length: 17
CDR3 DNA: TGTGCTAGTGGTTTGGAGAGGGTACTTCAAGACACCGGGGAGCTGTTTTTT
CDR3 protein: CASGLERVLQDTGELFF

J gene: TRBJ2-2
D gene: -
clone size: few
V gene: TRBV4-1
CDR3 length: 13
CDR3 DNA: TGCGCCAGCAGCCAAGCTCCCGCCGGGGAGCTGTTTTTT
CDR3 protein: CASSQAPAGELFF

J gene: TRBJ1-2
D gene: -
clone size: -
V gene: TRBV7-2
CDR3 length: 14
CDR3 DNA: TGTGCCAGCAGCTTATTCGACCGGAACTATGGCTACACCTTC
CDR3 protein: CASSLFDRNYGYTF

J gene: TRBJ1-3
D gene: TRBD1
clone size: few
V gene: TRBV5-1
CDR3 length: 17
CDR3 DNA: TGCGCCAGCAGCTTGGGGACAGGGGAGTTTTCTGGAAACACCATATATTTT
CDR3 protein: CASSLGTGEFSGNTIYF

J gene: TRBJ1-1
D gene: -
clone size: -
V gene: TRBV6-1
CDR3 length: 15
CDR3 DNA: TGTGCCAGCCGTCTGGGTTTGGCTGGGGTCACTGAAGCTTTCTTT
CDR3 protein: CASRLGLAGVTEAFF

J gene: TRBJ1-5
D gene: -
clone size: few
V gene: TRBV21-1
CDR3 length: 17
CDR3 DNA: TGTGCCAGCAGCAAGAAGGTAGCGACTGGGGACAATCAGCCCCAGCATTTT
CDR3 protein: CASSKKVATGDNQPQHF

J gene: TRBJ1-4
D gene: -
clone size: -
V gene: TRBV4-3
CDR3 length: 15
CDR3 DNA: TGCGCCAGCAGCCAAGAATCCAGGGGCGATGAAAAACTGTTTTTT
CDR3 protein: CASSQESRGDEKLFF

J gene: TRBJ1-2
D gene: TRBD1
clone size: -
V gene: TRBV29-1
CDR3 length: 13
CDR3 DNA: TGCAGCGTTGATAGGGACAGGTCCCATGGCTACACCTTC
CDR3 protein: CSVDRDRSHGYTF

J gene: TRBJ1-1
D gene: -
clone size: few
V gene: TRBV3-1
CDR3 length: 14
CDR3 DNA: TGTGCCAGCAGCCAAGCGGGATTGAACACTGAAGCTTTCTTT
CDR3 protein: CASSQAGLNTEAFF

J gene: TRBJ1-6
D gene: TRBD1
clone size: -
V gene: TRBV28
CDR3 length: 15
CDR3 DNA: TGTGCCAGCAGCCCACAGGGGATCAAACGTTCACCCCTCCACTTT
CDR3 protein: CASSPQGIKRSPLHF

J gene: TRBJ2-2
D gene: -
clone size: few
V gene: TRBV5-1
CDR3 length: 14
CDR3 DNA: TGCGCCAGCAGCTTACAGGGTTTTGCCGGGGAGCTGTTTTTT
CDR3 protein: CASSLQGFAGELFF

J gene: TRBJ2-3
D gene: -
clone size: few
V gene: TRBV14
CDR3 length: 16
CDR3 DNA: TGTGCCAGCAGCCCCCGCCCCAGCTTCAGCACAGATACGCAGTATTTT
CDR3 protein: CASSPRPSFSTDTQYF

J gene: TRBJ1-5
D gene: -
clone size: -
V gene: TRBV7-2
CDR3 length: 16
CDR3 DNA: TGTGCCAGCAGCCCAGCGGCATCGGGGGGAGATCAGCCCCAGCATTTT
CDR3 protein: CASSPAASGGDQPQHF

J gene: TRBJ1-1
D gene: TRBD1
clone size: -
V gene: TRBV7-9
CDR3 length: 13
CDR3 DNA: TGTGCCAGCAGCGCCGGGACAGGGGGTGAAGCTTTCTTT
CDR3 protein: CASSAGTGGEAFF

J gene: TRBJ2-3
D gene: TRBD2
clone size: -
V gene: TRBV3-1
CDR3 length: 15
CDR3 DNA: TGTGCCAGCAGCCAAGAACTTAGCGGGGGACGTACGCAGTATTTT
CDR3 protein: CASSQELSGGRTQYF

J gene: TRBJ2-1
D gene: -
clone size: -
V gene: TRBV20-1
CDR3 length: 14
CDR3 DNA: TGCAGTGCTAGAGTAGGGGACTCTAACAATGAGCAGTTCTTC
CDR3 protein: CSARVGDSNNEQFF

J gene: TRBJ2-3
D gene: -
clone size: -
V gene: TRBV5-8
CDR3 length: 13
CDR3 DNA: TGTGCCAGCAGCTTGGAGGACACAGATACGCAGTATTTT
CDR3 protein: CASSLEDTDTQYF

J gene: TRBJ2-7
D gene: -
clone size: many
V gene: TRBV7-2
CDR3 length: 16
CDR3 DNA: TGTGCCAGCAGCTTAGGGGAGTACATCTTTTCCTACGAGCAGTACTTC
CDR3 protein: CASSLGEYIFSYEQYF

J gene: TRBJ2-3
D gene: -
clone size: -
V gene: TRBV2
CDR3 length: 15
CDR3 DNA: TGTGCCAGCAGGGACGGCGGGGTAACGGTCGATACGCAGTATTTT
CDR3 protein: CASRDGGVTVDTQYF

J gene: TRBJ2-3
D gene: TRBD2
clone size: once
V gene: TRBV6-2/TRBV6-3
CDR3 length: 16
CDR3 DNA: TGTGCCAGCAGTTACTCGACTAGCGGGGATACAGATACGCAGTATTTT
CDR3 protein: CASSYSTSGDTDTQYF

J gene: TRBJ1-3
D gene: -
clone size: few
V gene: TRBV24-1
CDR3 length: 12
CDR3 DNA: TGTGCCACCAGTGACGAAGGAAACACCATATATTTT
CDR3 protein: CATSDEGNTIYF

J gene: TRBJ2-2
D gene: -
clone size: -
V gene: TRBV18
CDR3 length: 17
CDR3 DNA: TGTGCCAGCTCACCAGTAATGGTTTTATCGAACACCGGGGAGCTGTTTTTT
CDR3 protein: CASSPVMVLSNTGELFF

J gene: TRBJ2-3
D gene: TRBD2
clone size: -
V gene: TRBV3-1
CDR3 length: 17
CDR3 DNA: TGTGCCAGCAGCCAAGGGGCTAGCGGGGACTTCACAGATACGCAGTATTTT
CDR3 protein: CASSQGASGDFTDTQYF

J gene: TRBJ1-2
D gene: -
clone size: few
V gene: TRBV19
CDR3 length: 15
CDR3 DNA: TGTGCCAGTAGCCACACCGGGTTACGGGGTGTAGGCTACACCTTC
CDR3 protein: CASSHTGLRGVGYTF

J gene: TRBJ2-5
D gene: TRBD1
clone size: -
V gene: TRBV3-1
CDR3 length: 14
CDR3 DNA: TGTGCCAGCAGCCAACCGACAGGGGATGAGACCCAGTACTTC
CDR3 protein: CASSQPTGDETQYF